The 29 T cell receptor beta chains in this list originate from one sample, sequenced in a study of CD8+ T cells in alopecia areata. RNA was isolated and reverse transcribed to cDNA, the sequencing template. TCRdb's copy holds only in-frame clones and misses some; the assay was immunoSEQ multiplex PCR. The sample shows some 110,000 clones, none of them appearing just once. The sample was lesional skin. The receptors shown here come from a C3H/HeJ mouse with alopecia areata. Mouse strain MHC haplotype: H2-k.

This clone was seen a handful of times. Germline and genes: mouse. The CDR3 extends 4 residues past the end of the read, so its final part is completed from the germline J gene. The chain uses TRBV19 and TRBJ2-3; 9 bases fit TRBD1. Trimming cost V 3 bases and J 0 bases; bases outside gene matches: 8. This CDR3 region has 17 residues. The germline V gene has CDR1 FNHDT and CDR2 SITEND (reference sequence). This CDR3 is CASSTEQGAVSAETLYF. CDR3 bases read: TGTGCCAGCAGTACAGAACAGGGGGCGGTTAGTGCAGAA. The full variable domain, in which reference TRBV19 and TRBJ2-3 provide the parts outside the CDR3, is GGIITQTPKFLIGQEGQKLTLKCQQNFNHDTMYWYRQDSGKGLRLIYYSITENDLQKGDLSEGYDASREKKSSFSLTVTSAQKNEMAVFLCASSTEQGAVSAETLYFGSGTRLTVL.

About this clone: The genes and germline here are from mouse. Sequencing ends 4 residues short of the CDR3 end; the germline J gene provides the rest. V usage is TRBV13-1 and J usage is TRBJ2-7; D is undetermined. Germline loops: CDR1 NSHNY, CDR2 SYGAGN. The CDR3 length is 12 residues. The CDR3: CASSGQKYEQYF. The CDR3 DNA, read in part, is TGTGCCAGCAGTGGACAAAAATAT.

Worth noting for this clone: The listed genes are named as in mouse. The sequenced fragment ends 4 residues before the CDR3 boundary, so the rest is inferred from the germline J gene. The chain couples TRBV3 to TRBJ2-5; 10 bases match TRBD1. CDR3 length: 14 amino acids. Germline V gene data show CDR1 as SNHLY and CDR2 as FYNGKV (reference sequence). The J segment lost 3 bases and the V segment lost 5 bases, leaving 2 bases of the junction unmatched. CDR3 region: CASSPGQGQDTQYF. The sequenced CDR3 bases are TGTGCCAGCAGCCCGGGACAGGGGCAAGAC.

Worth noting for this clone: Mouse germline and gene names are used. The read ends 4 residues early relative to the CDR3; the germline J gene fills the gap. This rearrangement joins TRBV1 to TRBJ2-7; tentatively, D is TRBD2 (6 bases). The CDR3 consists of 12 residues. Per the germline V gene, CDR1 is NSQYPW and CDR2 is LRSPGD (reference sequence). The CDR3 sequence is CTCARGEDEQYF. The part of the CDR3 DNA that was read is TGCACCTGCGCCCGGGGGGAGGAT.

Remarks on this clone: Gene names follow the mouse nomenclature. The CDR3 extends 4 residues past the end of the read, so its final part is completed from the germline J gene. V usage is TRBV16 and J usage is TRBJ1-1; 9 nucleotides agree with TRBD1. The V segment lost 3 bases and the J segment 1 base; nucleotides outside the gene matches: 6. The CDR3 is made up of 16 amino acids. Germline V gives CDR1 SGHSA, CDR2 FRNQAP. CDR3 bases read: TGTGCAAGCAGCTTGCCCCTGGGACAGGGAAACACA. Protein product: CASSLPLGQGNT. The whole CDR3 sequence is CASSLPLGQGNTEVFF.

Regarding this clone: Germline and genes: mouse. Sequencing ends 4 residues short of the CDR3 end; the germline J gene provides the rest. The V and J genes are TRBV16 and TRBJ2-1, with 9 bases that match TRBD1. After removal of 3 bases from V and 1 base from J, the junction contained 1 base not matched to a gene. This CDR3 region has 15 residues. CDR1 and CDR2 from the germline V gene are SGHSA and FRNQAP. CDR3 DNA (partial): TGTGCAAGCAGCTTTGGGACAGGGAACTATGCT. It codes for CASSFGTGNYA. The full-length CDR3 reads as CASSFGTGNYAEQFF.

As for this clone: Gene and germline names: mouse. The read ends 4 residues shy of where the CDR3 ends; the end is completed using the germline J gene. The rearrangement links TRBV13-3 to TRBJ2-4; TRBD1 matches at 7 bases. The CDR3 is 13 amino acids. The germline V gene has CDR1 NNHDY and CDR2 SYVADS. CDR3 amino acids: CASSGTGVNTLYF. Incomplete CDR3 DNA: TGTGCCAGCAGTGGAACAGGGGTAAAC.

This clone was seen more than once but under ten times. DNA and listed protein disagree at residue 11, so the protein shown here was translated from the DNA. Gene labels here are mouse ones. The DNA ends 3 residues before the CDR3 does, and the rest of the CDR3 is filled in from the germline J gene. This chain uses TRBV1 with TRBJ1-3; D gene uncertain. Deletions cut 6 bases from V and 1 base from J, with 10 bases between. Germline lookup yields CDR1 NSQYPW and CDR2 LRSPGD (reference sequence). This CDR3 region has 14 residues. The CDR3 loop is CTCSPTNSGNTLYF. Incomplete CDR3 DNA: TGCACCTGCAGCCCCACAAACTCTGGAAATACG.

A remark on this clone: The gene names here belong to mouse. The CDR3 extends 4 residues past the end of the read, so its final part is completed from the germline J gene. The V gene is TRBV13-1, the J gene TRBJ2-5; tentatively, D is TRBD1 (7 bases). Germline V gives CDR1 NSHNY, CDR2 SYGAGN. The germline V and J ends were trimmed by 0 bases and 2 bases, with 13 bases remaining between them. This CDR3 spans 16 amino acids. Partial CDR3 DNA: TGTGCCAGCAGTGATGGGGAGGGGGCCTTCCAAGAC. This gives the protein CASSDGEGAFQD. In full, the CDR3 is CASSDGEGAFQDTQYF.

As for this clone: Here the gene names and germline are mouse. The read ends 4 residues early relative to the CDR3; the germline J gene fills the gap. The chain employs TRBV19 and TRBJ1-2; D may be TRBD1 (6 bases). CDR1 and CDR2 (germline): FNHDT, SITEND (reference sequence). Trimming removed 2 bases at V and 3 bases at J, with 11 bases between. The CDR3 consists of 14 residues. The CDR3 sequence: CASSMGGRHSDYTF. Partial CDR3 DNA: TGTGCCAGCAGTATGGGGGGGCGCCACTCC.

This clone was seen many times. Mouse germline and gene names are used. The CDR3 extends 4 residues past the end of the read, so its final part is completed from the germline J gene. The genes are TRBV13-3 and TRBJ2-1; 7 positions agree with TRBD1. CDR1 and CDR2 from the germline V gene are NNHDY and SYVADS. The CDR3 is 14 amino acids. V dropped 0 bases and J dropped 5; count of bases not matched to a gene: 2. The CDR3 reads CASSDGQGDAEQFF. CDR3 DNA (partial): TGTGCCAGCAGTGATGGGCAGGGGGATGCT.

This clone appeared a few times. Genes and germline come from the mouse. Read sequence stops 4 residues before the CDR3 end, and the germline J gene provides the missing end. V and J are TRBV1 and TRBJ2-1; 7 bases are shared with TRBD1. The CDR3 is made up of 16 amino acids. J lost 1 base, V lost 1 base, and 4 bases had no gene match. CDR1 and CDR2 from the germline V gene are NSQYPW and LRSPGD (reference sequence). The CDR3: CTCSAGGQDNYAEQFF. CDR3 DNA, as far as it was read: TGCACCTGCAGTGCAGGAGGACAGGACAACTATGCT.

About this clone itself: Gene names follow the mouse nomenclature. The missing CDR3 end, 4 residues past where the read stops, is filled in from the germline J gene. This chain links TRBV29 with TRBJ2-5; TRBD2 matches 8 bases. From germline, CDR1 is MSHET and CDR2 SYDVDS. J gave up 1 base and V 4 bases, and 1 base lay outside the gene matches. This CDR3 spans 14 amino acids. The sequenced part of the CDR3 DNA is TGTGCTAGCAGTTCCTGGGGGGACCAAGAC. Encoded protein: CASSSWGDQD. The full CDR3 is CASSSWGDQDTQYF. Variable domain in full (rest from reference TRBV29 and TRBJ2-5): DMKVTQMPRYLIKRMGENVLLECGQDMSHETMYWYRQDPGLGLQLIYISYDVDSNSEGDIPKGYRVSRKKREHFSLILDSAKTNQTSVYFCASSSWGDQDTQYFGPGTRLLVL.

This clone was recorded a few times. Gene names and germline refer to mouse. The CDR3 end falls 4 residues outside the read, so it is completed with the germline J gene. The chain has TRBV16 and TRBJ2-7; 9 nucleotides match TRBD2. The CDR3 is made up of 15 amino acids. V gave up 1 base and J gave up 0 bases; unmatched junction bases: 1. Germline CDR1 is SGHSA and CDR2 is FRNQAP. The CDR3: CASSLAGGDSYEQYF. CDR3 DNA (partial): TGTGCAAGCAGCTTAGCTGGGGGGGACTCCTAT.

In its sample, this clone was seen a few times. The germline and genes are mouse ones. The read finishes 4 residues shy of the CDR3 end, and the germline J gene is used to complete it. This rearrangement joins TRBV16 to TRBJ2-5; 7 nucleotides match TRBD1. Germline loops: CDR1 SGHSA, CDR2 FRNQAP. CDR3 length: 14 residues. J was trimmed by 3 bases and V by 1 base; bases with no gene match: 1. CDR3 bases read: TGTGCAAGCAGCTTAGGGGACAGACAAGAC. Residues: CASSLGDRQD. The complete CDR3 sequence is CASSLGDRQDTQYF.

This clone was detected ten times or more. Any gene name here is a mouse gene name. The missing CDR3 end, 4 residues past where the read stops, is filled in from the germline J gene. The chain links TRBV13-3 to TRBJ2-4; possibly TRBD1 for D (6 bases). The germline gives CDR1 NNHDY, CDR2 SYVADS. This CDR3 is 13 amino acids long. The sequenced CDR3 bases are TGTGCCAGCAGCAACAGGGAGGGGAAC. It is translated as CASSNREGN. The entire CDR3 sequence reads CASSNREGNTLYF.

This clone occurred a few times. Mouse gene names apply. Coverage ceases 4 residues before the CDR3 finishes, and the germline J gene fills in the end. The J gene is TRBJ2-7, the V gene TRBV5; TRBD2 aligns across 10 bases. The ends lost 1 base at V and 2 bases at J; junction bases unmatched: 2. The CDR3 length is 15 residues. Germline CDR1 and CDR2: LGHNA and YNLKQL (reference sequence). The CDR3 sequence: CASSQGTGGTYEQYF. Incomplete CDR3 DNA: TGTGCCAGCAGCCAAGGGACTGGGGGCACCTAT.

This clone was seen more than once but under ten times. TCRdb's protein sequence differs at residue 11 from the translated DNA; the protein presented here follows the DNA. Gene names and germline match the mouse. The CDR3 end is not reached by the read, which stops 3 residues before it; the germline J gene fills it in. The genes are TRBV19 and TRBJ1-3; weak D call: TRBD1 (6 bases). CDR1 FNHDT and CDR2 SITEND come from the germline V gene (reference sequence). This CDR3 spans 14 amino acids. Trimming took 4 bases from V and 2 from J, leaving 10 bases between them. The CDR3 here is CASSSGEPGNTLYF. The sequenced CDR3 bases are TGTGCCAGCAGTTCAGGGGAGCCTGGAAATACG.

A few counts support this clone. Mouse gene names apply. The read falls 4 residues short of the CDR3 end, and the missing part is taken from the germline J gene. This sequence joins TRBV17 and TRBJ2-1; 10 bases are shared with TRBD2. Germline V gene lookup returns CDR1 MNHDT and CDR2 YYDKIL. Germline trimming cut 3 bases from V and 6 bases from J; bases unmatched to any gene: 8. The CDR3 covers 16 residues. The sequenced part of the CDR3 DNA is TGTGCTAGCAGTAGGCTGGGGGGGCGATTGGGTGCT. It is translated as CASSRLGGRLGA. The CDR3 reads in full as CASSRLGGRLGAEQFF.

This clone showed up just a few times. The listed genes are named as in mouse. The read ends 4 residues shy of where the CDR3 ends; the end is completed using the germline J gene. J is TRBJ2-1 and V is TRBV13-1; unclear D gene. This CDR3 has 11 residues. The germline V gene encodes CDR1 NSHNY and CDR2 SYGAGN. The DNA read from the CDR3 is TGTGCCAGCAGTGGTTCAACT. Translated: CASSGST. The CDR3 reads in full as CASSGSTEQFF.

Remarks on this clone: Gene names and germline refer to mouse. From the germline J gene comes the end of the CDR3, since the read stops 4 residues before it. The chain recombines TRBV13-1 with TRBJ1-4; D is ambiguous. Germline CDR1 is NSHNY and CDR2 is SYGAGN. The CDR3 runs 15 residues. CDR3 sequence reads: CASSESVLPGERLFF. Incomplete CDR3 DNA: TGTGCCAGCAGTGAATCGGTTCTTCCAGGCGAA.

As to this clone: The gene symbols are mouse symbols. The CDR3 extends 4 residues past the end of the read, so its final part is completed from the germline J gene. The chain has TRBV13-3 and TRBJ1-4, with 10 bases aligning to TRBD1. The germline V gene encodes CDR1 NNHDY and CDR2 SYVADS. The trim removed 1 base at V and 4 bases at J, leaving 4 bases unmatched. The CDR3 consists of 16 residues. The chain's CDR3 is CASSDLGQGFNERLFF. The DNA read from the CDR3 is TGTGCCAGCAGTGATTTGGGACAGGGGTTCAACGAA.

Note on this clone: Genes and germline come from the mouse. The part of the CDR3 DNA that was read is TGCACCTGCAGTGCACAGGGACTGGGGGGTAGTGCAGAA. It encodes CTCSAQGLGGSAE. The full CDR3 protein reads CTCSAQGLGGSAETLYF. The chain is built from TRBV1 and TRBJ2-3, with TRBD2 matching 12 bases. Read data end 4 residues before the CDR3 end; the end is taken from the germline J gene. The CDR3 sequence is 17 residues long. Unmatched junction bases numbered 3, after V lost 2 bases and J lost 0 bases. Germline V gene data show CDR1 as NSQYPW and CDR2 as LRSPGD (reference sequence).

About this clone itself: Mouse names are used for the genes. This CDR3 is CASSLGTGQDTQYF. The covered CDR3 bases are TGTGCCAGCTCTCTCGGGACTGGGCAAGAC. This chain links TRBV12-2 with TRBJ2-5; 9 positions match TRBD2. Read sequence stops 4 residues before the CDR3 end, and the germline J gene provides the missing end. Germline CDR1 SGHLS, CDR2 HYDKME. The ends lost 0 bases at V and 3 bases at J; junction bases unmatched: 0. This CDR3 contains 14 residues.

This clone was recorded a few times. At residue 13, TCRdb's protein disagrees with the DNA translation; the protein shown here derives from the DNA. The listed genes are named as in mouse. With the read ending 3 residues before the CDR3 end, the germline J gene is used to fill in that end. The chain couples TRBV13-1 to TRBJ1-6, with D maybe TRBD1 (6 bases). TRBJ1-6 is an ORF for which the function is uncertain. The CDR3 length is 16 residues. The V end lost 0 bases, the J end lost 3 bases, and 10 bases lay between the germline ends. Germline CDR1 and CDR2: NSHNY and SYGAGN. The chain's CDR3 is CASSDEGDNYNSPLYF. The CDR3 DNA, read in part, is TGTGCCAGCAGTGATGAAGGGGACAACTATAATTCGCCC.

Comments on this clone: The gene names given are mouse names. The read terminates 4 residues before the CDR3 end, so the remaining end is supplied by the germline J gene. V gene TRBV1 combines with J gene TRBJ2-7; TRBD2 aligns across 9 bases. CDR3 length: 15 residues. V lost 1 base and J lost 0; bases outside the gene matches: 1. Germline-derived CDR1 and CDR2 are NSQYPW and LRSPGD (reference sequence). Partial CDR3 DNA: TGCACCTGCAGTGCAGGGGACTGGGTCTCCTAT. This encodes CTCSAGDWVSY. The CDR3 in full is CTCSAGDWVSYEQYF.

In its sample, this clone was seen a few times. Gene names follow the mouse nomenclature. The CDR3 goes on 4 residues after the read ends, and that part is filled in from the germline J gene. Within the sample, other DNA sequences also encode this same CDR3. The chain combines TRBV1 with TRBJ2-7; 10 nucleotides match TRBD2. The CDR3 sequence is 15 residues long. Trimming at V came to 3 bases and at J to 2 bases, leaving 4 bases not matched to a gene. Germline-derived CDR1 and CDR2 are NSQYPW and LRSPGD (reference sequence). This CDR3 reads CTCSARTGGTYEQYF. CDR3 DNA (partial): TGCACCTGCAGTGCGAGGACTGGGGGAACCTAT.

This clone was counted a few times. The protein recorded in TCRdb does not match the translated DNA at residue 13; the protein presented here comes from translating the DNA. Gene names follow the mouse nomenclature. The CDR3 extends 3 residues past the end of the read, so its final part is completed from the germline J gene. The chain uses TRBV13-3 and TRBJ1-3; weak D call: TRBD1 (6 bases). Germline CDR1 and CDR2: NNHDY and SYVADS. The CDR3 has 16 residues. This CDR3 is CASSDGDTKSGNPLYF. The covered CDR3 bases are TGTGCCAGCAGTGATGGGGACACAAAATCTGGAAATCCG. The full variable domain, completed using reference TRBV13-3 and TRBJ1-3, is EAAVTQSPRSKVAVTGGKVTLSCHQTNNHDYMYWYRQDTGHGLRLIHYSYVADSTEKGDIPDGYKASRPSQENFSLILELASLSQTAVYFCASSDGDTKSGNPLYFGEGSRLIVV.

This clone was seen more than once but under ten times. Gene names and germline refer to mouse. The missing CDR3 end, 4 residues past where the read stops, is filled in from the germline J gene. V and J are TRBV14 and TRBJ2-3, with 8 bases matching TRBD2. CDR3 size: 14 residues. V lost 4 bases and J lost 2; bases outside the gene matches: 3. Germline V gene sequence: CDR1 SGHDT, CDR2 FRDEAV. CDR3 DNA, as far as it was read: TGTGCCAGCAGTCCTGGGGGGAATGCAGAA. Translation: CASSPGGNAE. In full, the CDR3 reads CASSPGGNAETLYF.